The 29 T cell receptor beta chains given below trace back to one sample, sequenced in a study of cytomegalovirus exposure and HLA in healthy donors. The PCR ran on 60 Vbeta and 13 Jbeta primers. Profiled with immunoSEQ multiplex PCR; TCRdb holds only in-frame clones, not every one. Among a few hundred thousand clones, roughly four fifths were seen once, and the ten largest hold more than 1.3%. The sequencing sample was made of PBMCs. These receptors all stem from a girl aged 5-17 years in good health and CMV-seronegative.

J is TRBJ1-2 and V is TRBV13; TRBD1 is a possible D gene (5 bases). The CDR3 has 13 amino acids. The V gene's germline CDR1 is PRHDT and CDR2 FYEKMQ (reference sequence). V was shortened by 4 bases and J by 6 bases, with 12 bases between the two germline ends. This CDR3 reads CASSYTGVDGYTF. The CDR3 nucleotides are TGTGCCAGCAGCTACACAGGCGTGGATGGCTACACCTTC.

The chain links TRBV28 to TRBJ2-7, with D perhaps TRBD2 (5 bases). Germline V gene data show CDR1 as MDHEN and CDR2 as SYDVKM. V dropped 3 bases and J dropped 3 bases, with 6 bases sitting between them. The CDR3 sequence is 12 residues long. The CDR3 reads CASSFEGYEQYF. The DNA for the CDR3 is TGTGCCAGCAGTTTCGAGGGCTACGAGCAGTACTTC. Together with reference TRBV28 and TRBJ2-7, the CDR3 gives the full variable domain: DVKVTQSSRYLVKRTGEKVFLECVQDMDHENMFWYRQDPGLGLRLIYFSYDVKMKEKGDIPEGYSVSREKKERFSLILESASTNQTSMYLCASSFEGYEQYFGPGTRLTVT.

Note on this clone: Different DNA sequences within this sample yield the same CDR3. The chain carries TRBV28 and TRBJ2-1; D gene ambiguous. CDR1 is MDHEN, CDR2 SYDVKM, per germline. The CDR3 runs to 12 residues. Trimming stripped 3 bases from V and 9 bases from J, with 9 bases between. The CDR3 spells CASSFGGGEQFF. As DNA, the CDR3 is TGTGCCAGCAGTTTTGGTGGCGGTGAGCAGTTCTTC.

This chain connects TRBV4-3 to TRBJ1-5; 8 nucleotides match TRBD1. The V and J ends lost 5 bases and 2 bases, in that order; junction bases with no gene match: 5. Germline V CDR1 and CDR2: LGHNA, YSLEER. The CDR3 consists of 15 residues. CDR3 amino acids: CASSTGQGGNQPQHF. The CDR3 DNA reads as TGCGCCAGCAGCACCGGACAGGGAGGCAATCAGCCCCAGCATTTT.

V and J are TRBV20-1 and TRBJ1-1; D possibly corresponds to TRBD1 (6 bases). Trimming left V 6 bases short and J 11 bases short, with 16 bases between. Germline V gene data show CDR1 as DFQATT and CDR2 as SNEGSKA (reference sequence). The CDR3 is 11 residues long. Here the CDR3 reads CSASQGPAAFF. CDR3 bases: TGCAGTGCGTCACAGGGACCGGCGGCTTTCTTT.

The chain uses TRBV9 and TRBJ2-2; TRBD2 might be the D (6 bases). The CDR3 runs to 15 residues. Germline loops: CDR1 SGDLS, CDR2 YYNGEE. The ends were cut back, 3 bases at V and 3 bases at J, with 12 bases in the middle. The CDR3 sequence is CASSARDFDTGELFF. DNA of the CDR3: TGTGCCAGCAGCGCCAGGGACTTTGACACCGGGGAGCTGTTTTTT.

The rearrangement joins TRBV28 to TRBJ2-5; perhaps TRBD1 as D (6 bases). CDR1 MDHEN and CDR2 SYDVKM come from the germline V gene. V lost 8 bases and J lost 4, with 20 bases in between. The CDR3 consists of 15 residues. The DNA for the CDR3 is TGTGCCAGCCTGGCCACAGGGAGATCGGGAGAGACCCAGTACTTC. Translation gives CASLATGRSGETQYF.

Turning to this clone: The conserved final phenylalanine or tryptophan is absent from the CDR3, which likely points to a read error. Because the CDR3's place on the DNA is in doubt, the DNA is left out and the CDR3 is given as listed by TCRdb. The V and J genes are TRBV19 and TRBJ2-7; TRBD2, the D gene given by the table, was not confirmed from the DNA. The CDR3 length equals 9 residues, ends included. The germline gives CDR1 LNHDA, CDR2 SQIVND (reference sequence). This CDR3 reads CASSISRRD.

The rearrangement joins TRBV19 to TRBJ1-2, with TRBD1 as a possible D gene (5 bases). CDR3 length: 15 residues. The V and J ends lost 3 bases and 3 bases respectively, with 14 bases between them. CDR1 and CDR2 (germline): LNHDA, SQIVND (reference sequence). CDR3 region: CASSMTTAGYYGYTF. CDR3 DNA: TGTGCCAGTAGTATGACGACAGCCGGGTACTATGGCTACACCTTC.

The chain couples TRBV29-1 to TRBJ1-1; no clear D. The CDR3 covers 12 residues. Trimming cost V 0 bases and J 3 bases, with 5 bases left between them. The V gene's germline CDR1 is SQVTM and CDR2 ANQGSEA. In DNA, the CDR3 is TGCAGCGTTGAAGATGAGGACACTGAAGCTTTCTTT. It specifies CSVEDEDTEAFF.

The chain links TRBV20-1 to TRBJ2-7; D call uncertain. Deletions cut 5 bases from V and 2 bases from J, with 7 bases between. CDR3 size: 11 residues. The V gene's germline CDR1 is DFQATT and CDR2 SNEGSKA (reference sequence). The CDR3 loop is CSAVRTYEQYF. CDR3 coding DNA: TGCAGTGCTGTCAGAACCTACGAGCAGTACTTC.

V and J are TRBV5-1 and TRBJ1-2; D is perhaps TRBD1 (5 bases). Trimming took off 0 bases at V and 7 bases at J, with 7 bases between the two ends. The germline gives CDR1 SGHRS, CDR2 YFSETQ. This CDR3 comprises 12 residues. The CDR3 spells CASSLGDSGYTF. The CDR3 DNA reads TGCGCCAGCAGCTTGGGAGACAGTGGCTACACCTTC. The whole variable domain, remainder taken from reference TRBV5-1 and TRBJ1-2, is KAGVTQTPRYLIKTRGQQVTLSCSPISGHRSVSWYQQTPGQGLQFLFEYFSETQRNKGNFPGRFSGRQFSNSRSEMNVSTLELGDSALYLCASSLGDSGYTFGSGTRLTVV.

The chain recombines TRBV7-9 with TRBJ2-3; 9 bases match TRBD2. This CDR3 contains 14 residues. V lost 5 bases to trimming and J lost 3 bases; unmatched junction nucleotides: 3. Germline CDR1 reads SEHNR; CDR2 reads FQNEAQ (reference sequence). In DNA form, the CDR3 reads TGTGCCAGCAGCGGCAGCGGGGGGACAGATACGCAGTATTTT. Its protein product is CASSGSGGTDTQYF.

This rearrangement joins TRBV7-8 to TRBJ1-1; possible D gene TRBD1, 5 bases. Per the germline V gene, CDR1 is SGHVS and CDR2 is FQNEAQ. There are 13 residues in the CDR3. The V end was cut by 6 bases, the J end by 6 bases, with 14 bases between. The CDR3 loop is CASSLHRGPEAFF. Here the CDR3 DNA reads TGTGCCAGCAGTCTCCATAGGGGCCCTGAAGCTTTCTTT.

The chain combines TRBV6-5 with TRBJ2-7; no definite D call. The CDR3 is 13 residues long. The germline gives CDR1 MNHEY, CDR2 SVGAGI. Trimming removed 2 bases from V and 3 bases from J, with 8 bases in between. The CDR3 protein is CASSYLPGYEQYF. The CDR3 bases are TGTGCCAGCAGTTACCTCCCAGGCTACGAGCAGTACTTC.

This sequence joins TRBV15 and TRBJ2-5; 8 nucleotides agree with TRBD2. The CDR3 consists of 15 residues. Germline CDR1 and CDR2: LNHNV and YYDKDF (reference sequence). V was clipped by 3 bases and J by 3 bases; unmatched bases: 6. Written as DNA, the CDR3 is TGTGCCACCAGCAGGAGGGGTAGCGGGGAAGAGACCCAGTACTTC. It is translated as CATSRRGSGEETQYF.

The chain recombines TRBV27 with TRBJ2-3; 11 nucleotides agree with TRBD2. Germline CDR1 MNHEY, CDR2 SMNVEV (reference sequence). Unmatched junction bases numbered 13, after V lost 0 bases and J lost 2 bases. The CDR3 covers 20 residues. CDR3 sequence: CASSLSGRDPGLAATDTQYF. The CDR3, as DNA: TGTGCCAGCAGTTTATCGGGAAGGGATCCGGGACTAGCGGCCACAGATACGCAGTATTTT.

This clone was counted a few times. The CDR3 bases are TGCGCCAGCAGTCACTTAGGGAGAGTGGCCCAGCGGCCCCAGCATTTT. This gives the protein CASSHLGRVAQRPQHF. The V call is TRBV23-1, the J call TRBJ1-5; D remains unclear. TRBV23-1 is identified as an open reading frame with a role that is uncertain. The V gene lost 3 bases and the J gene lost 9 bases, with 21 bases spanning the gap. The CDR3 is made up of 16 amino acids.

V is TRBV7-6 and J is TRBJ2-5; the D gene is possibly TRBD1 (5 bases). V was trimmed by 6 bases and J by 2 bases, leaving 22 bases between them. CDR3 length: 17 amino acids. The germline CDR1 and CDR2 sequences are SGHVS and FNYEAQ. The CDR3 region has the DNA TGTGCCAGCAGGCACCATAAAACGGTTAGACAGCAAGAGACCCAGTACTTC. This codes for CASRHHKTVRQQETQYF.

The chain recombines TRBV19 with TRBJ1-5; TRBD1 agrees at 7 bases. CDR1 is LNHDA, CDR2 SQIVND, per germline (reference sequence). The CDR3 spans 16 residues. Trimming removed 9 bases from V and 0 bases from J; junction bases left unmatched: 11. The CDR3 sequence: CASSRDSQPSNQPQHF. The CDR3 nucleotides are TGTGCCAGCTCAAGGGACAGCCAACCTAGCAATCAGCCCCAGCATTTT.

J is TRBJ1-4 and V is TRBV7-6; no firm D call. Germline CDR1 SGHVS, CDR2 FNYEAQ. The CDR3 has 15 residues. The ends were cut back, 0 bases at V and 7 bases at J, with 12 bases in the middle. In DNA form, the CDR3 reads TGTGCCAGCAGCTTAGCTCCAACATCTGTTGAAAAACTGTTTTTT. It specifies CASSLAPTSVEKLFF. The full variable domain, completed using reference TRBV7-6 and TRBJ1-4, is GAGVSQSPRYKVTKRGQDVALRCDPISGHVSLYWYRQALGQGPEFLTYFNYEAQQDKSGLPNDRFSAERPEGSISTLTIQRTEQRDSAMYRCASSLAPTSVEKLFFGSGTQLSVL.

This chain uses TRBV6-1 with TRBJ2-7, with 13 bases lining up with TRBD2. Germline values: CDR1 MNHNS, CDR2 SASEGT. This CDR3 has 14 residues. Trimming at V came to 5 bases and at J to 4 bases, leaving 2 bases not matched to a gene. The CDR3 DNA is TGTGCCAGCAGTCGGACTAGCGGGGGATACGAGCAGTACTTC. Its translation: CASSRTSGGYEQYF.

V and J are TRBV2 and TRBJ2-5, with D perhaps matching TRBD2 (5 bases). The germline gives CDR1 SNHLY, CDR2 FYNNEI. CDR3 length: 11 residues. The V end was cut by 7 bases, the J end by 4 bases, with 7 bases between. This CDR3 is CASTSGETQYF. The CDR3, as DNA: TGTGCCAGCACAAGCGGAGAGACCCAGTACTTC.

This clone was seen a single time. V and J are TRBV11-1 and TRBJ2-1; D is possibly TRBD2 (6 bases). Germline CDR1 is SGHAT and CDR2 is FQDESV (reference sequence). The V gene lost 5 bases and the J gene lost 5 bases, with 19 bases spanning the gap. The CDR3 is 16 residues long. The CDR3: CASSPPGTLLNNEQFF. The CDR3 nucleotides are TGTGCCAGCAGCCCCCCCGGGACTCTCCTAAACAATGAGCAGTTCTTC.

The genes are TRBV7-9 and TRBJ2-5; the match to TRBD2 covers 7 bases. CDR1 SEHNR and CDR2 FQNEAQ come from the germline V gene (reference sequence). The CDR3 runs 15 residues. V shed 2 bases, J shed 11 bases, and the junction held 14 bases outside the gene matches. The CDR3 sequence: CASSLSPSSGKEQYF. CDR3 sequence (DNA): TGTGCCAGCAGCTTATCCCCATCAAGCGGGAAGGAGCAGTACTTC.

This chain connects TRBV4-2 to TRBJ2-3; TRBD2 agrees at 8 bases. Trimming took 0 bases from V and 4 from J; bases not matched to a gene: 9. The CDR3 has 17 residues. CDR1 is LGHNA and CDR2 is YNFKEQ in the germline V gene. As DNA, the CDR3 is TGTGCCAGCAGCCAAGATCCAGCCAGCGGGGGTTCAGATACGCAGTATTTT. Protein sequence: CASSQDPASGGSDTQYF.

The chain recombines TRBV2 with TRBJ1-4, with 7 bases lining up with TRBD1. Germline V CDR1 and CDR2: SNHLY, FYNNEI. V lost 3 bases to trimming and J lost 7 bases; unmatched junction nucleotides: 5. The CDR3 is 14 amino acids. The CDR3 DNA follows: TGTGCCAGCAGTGAGGGGCAGGGGGTTGAAAAACTGTTTTTT. Its translation: CASSEGQGVEKLFF. Complete variable domain (other parts from reference TRBV2 and TRBJ1-4): EPEVTQTPSHQVTQMGQEVILRCVPISNHLYFYWYRQILGQKVEFLVSFYNNEISEKSEIFDDQFSVERPDGSNFTLKIRSTKLEDSAMYFCASSEGQGVEKLFFGSGTQLSVL.

The rearrangement uses TRBV5-4 and TRBJ1-2; unclear D gene. V dropped 0 bases and J dropped 6 bases, with 9 bases sitting between them. Germline V gives CDR1 SGHNT, CDR2 YYREEE (reference sequence). The CDR3 sequence is 13 residues long. The CDR3 bases are TGTGCCAGCAGCTTGGCCGGAGGGAATGGCTACACCTTC. It yields the protein CASSLAGGNGYTF.

The CDR3 here is CASSLGSARETQYF. The CDR3 DNA reads as TGTGCCAGCAGCTTAGGCTCAGCGCGGGAGACCCAGTACTTC. The chain has TRBV7-2 and TRBJ2-5; D call uncertain. Germline values: CDR1 SGHTA, CDR2 FQGNSA. The V and J ends lost 1 base and 5 bases respectively, with 11 bases between them. The CDR3 is 14 amino acids. The entire variable domain, with the rest obtained from reference TRBV7-2 and TRBJ2-5, is as follows: GAGVSQSPSNKVTEKGKDVELRCDPISGHTALYWYRQSLGQGLEFLIYFQGNSAPDKSGLPSDRFSAERTGGSVSTLTIQRTQQEDSAVYLCASSLGSARETQYFGPGTRLLVL.